These T cell receptor beta chains were read from a single sample in a study of blood T cell repertoires in COVID-19. Only in-frame clones appear in the TCRdb table, and some are missing; sequencing was by immunoSEQ multiplex PCR. The profile shows approximately 99,000 clones, 88% of them singletons. Sequenced: peripheral blood. Receptor source: a human donor in a cohort sampled during active COVID-19. CDR3s include the opening cysteine and the closing phenylalanine or tryptophan. D genes are given only for firm matches. Expanded clones are given a class, and other clones once, few, many or no size at all.

d_call: NA
j_call: TRBJ1-1
v_call: TRBV4-1
clone_size: few
cdr3_aa: CASSQEPRDSTEAFF
cdr3_nt: TGCGCCAGCAGCCAAGAACCCAGGGATAGCACTGAAGCTTTCTTT

d_call: NA
j_call: TRBJ1-2
v_call: TRBV9
clone_size: NA
cdr3_aa: CASSGTSRGNYGYTF
cdr3_nt: TGTGCCAGCAGCGGGACGTCCCGCGGGAACTATGGCTACACCTTC

d_call: TRBD1
j_call: TRBJ1-1
v_call: TRBV5-1
clone_size: NA
cdr3_aa: CASSTGTGMNTEAFF
cdr3_nt: TGCGCCAGCAGCACGGGGACAGGGATGAACACTGAAGCTTTCTTT

d_call: TRBD1
j_call: TRBJ2-7
v_call: TRBV18
clone_size: few
cdr3_aa: CASSRTGEYEQYF
cdr3_nt: TGTGCCAGCTCACGGACAGGAGAATACGAGCAGTACTTC

d_call: TRBD1
j_call: TRBJ1-3
v_call: TRBV6-5
clone_size: NA
cdr3_aa: CASRRQGAKGNTIYF
cdr3_nt: TGTGCCAGCCGCCGGCAGGGGGCGAAGGGAAACACCATATATTTT

d_call: NA
j_call: TRBJ2-3
v_call: TRBV6-5
clone_size: NA
cdr3_aa: CVSSYLTELFTDTQYF
cdr3_nt: TGTGTCAGCAGTTACCTAACCGAGTTATTCACAGATACGCAGTATTTT

d_call: NA
j_call: TRBJ2-3
v_call: TRBV5-1
clone_size: NA
cdr3_aa: CASSPGTPLTDTQYF
cdr3_nt: TGCGCCAGCAGCCCCGGGACACCTTTAACAGATACGCAGTATTTT

d_call: TRBD1
j_call: TRBJ1-1
v_call: TRBV15
clone_size: few
cdr3_aa: CATSRPPGTGRMNTEAFF
cdr3_nt: TGTGCCACCAGCAGACCTCCCGGGACAGGGAGGATGAACACTGAAGCTTTCTTT

d_call: NA
j_call: TRBJ1-5
v_call: TRBV6-1
clone_size: NA
cdr3_aa: CASSELRNQPQHF
cdr3_nt: TGTGCCAGCAGTGAACTCCGGAATCAGCCCCAGCATTTT

d_call: TRBD1
j_call: TRBJ2-3
v_call: TRBV5-1
clone_size: NA
cdr3_aa: CASSLAGTGRSDTQYF
cdr3_nt: TGCGCCAGCAGCTTGGCCGGGACAGGACGTTCAGATACGCAGTATTTT

d_call: NA
j_call: TRBJ2-5
v_call: TRBV20-1
clone_size: NA
cdr3_aa: CSASSLELETQYF
cdr3_nt: TGCAGTGCTAGTTCTCTAGAGTTAGAGACCCAGTACTTC

d_call: NA
j_call: TRBJ1-5
v_call: TRBV13
clone_size: NA
cdr3_aa: CASSLPPSYDSQPQHF
cdr3_nt: TGTGCCAGCAGCTTACCCCCCTCCTATGACAGTCAGCCCCAGCATTTT

d_call: TRBD2
j_call: TRBJ2-1
v_call: TRBV2
clone_size: NA
cdr3_aa: CASSDGLAGYNEQFF
cdr3_nt: TGTGCCAGCAGTGACGGGCTAGCGGGGTACAATGAGCAGTTCTTC

d_call: NA
j_call: TRBJ1-1
v_call: TRBV18
clone_size: NA
cdr3_aa: CASSPQDRTLVNTEAFF
cdr3_nt: TGTGCCAGCTCACCACAGGACAGAACCCTCGTGAACACTGAAGCTTTCTTT

d_call: NA
j_call: TRBJ2-3
v_call: TRBV5-1
clone_size: NA
cdr3_aa: CASSRRTGLFTDTQYF
cdr3_nt: TGCGCCAGCAGCAGGAGGACGGGATTGTTCACAGATACGCAGTATTTT

d_call: TRBD2
j_call: TRBJ2-3
v_call: TRBV5-1
clone_size: NA
cdr3_aa: CASSLGTSTTDTQYF
cdr3_nt: TGCGCCAGCAGCTTGGGGACTAGCACCACAGATACGCAGTATTTT

d_call: TRBD1
j_call: TRBJ2-7
v_call: TRBV27
clone_size: NA
cdr3_aa: CASSLTRQGQQYF
cdr3_nt: TGTGCCAGCAGTTTAACCAGACAGGGTCAGCAGTACTTC

d_call: NA
j_call: TRBJ1-6
v_call: TRBV2
clone_size: NA
cdr3_aa: CASSEQGYSPLHF
cdr3_nt: TGTGCCAGCAGTGAACAGGGTTATTCACCCCTCCACTTT

d_call: TRBD1
j_call: TRBJ1-2
v_call: TRBV6-1
clone_size: NA
cdr3_aa: CASSEWTGGGDGYTF
cdr3_nt: TGTGCCAGCAGTGAATGGACAGGGGGCGGAGATGGCTACACCTTC

d_call: TRBD2
j_call: TRBJ2-7
v_call: TRBV2
clone_size: NA
cdr3_aa: CATGLAGVVTYEQYF
cdr3_nt: TGTGCCACGGGACTAGCGGGAGTGGTGACGTACGAGCAGTACTTC

d_call: NA
j_call: TRBJ1-5
v_call: TRBV18
clone_size: NA
cdr3_aa: CASSPGGPEQPQHF
cdr3_nt: TGTGCCAGCTCACCGGGGGGTCCGGAACAGCCCCAGCATTTT

d_call: TRBD1
j_call: TRBJ2-7
v_call: TRBV7-6
clone_size: few
cdr3_aa: CASSSGGEQYF
cdr3_nt: TGTGCCAGCAGCTCAGGGGGTGAGCAGTACTTC

d_call: TRBD1
j_call: TRBJ1-4
v_call: TRBV4-1
clone_size: few
cdr3_aa: CASSQVGQGEGKLFF
cdr3_nt: TGCGCCAGCAGCCAGGTGGGACAGGGGGAGGGAAAACTGTTTTTT

d_call: NA
j_call: TRBJ1-1
v_call: TRBV25-1
clone_size: NA
cdr3_aa: CATRTVTEAFF
cdr3_nt: TGTGCCACCAGGACAGTTACTGAAGCTTTCTTT

d_call: TRBD2
j_call: TRBJ2-1
v_call: TRBV7-2
clone_size: NA
cdr3_aa: CASSLVRLAVYNEQFF
cdr3_nt: TGTGCCAGCAGCTTAGTGAGGCTAGCGGTTTACAATGAGCAGTTCTTC

d_call: NA
j_call: TRBJ2-3
v_call: TRBV18
clone_size: once
cdr3_aa: CASSPQLKESTDTQYF
cdr3_nt: TGTGCCAGCTCACCCCAGTTAAAAGAAAGCACAGATACGCAGTATTTT

d_call: NA
j_call: TRBJ1-1
v_call: TRBV27
clone_size: NA
cdr3_aa: CASSPTQGIENTEAFF
cdr3_nt: TGTGCCAGCAGCCCGACTCAGGGGATTGAGAACACTGAAGCTTTCTTT

d_call: NA
j_call: TRBJ1-5
v_call: TRBV4-1
clone_size: few
cdr3_aa: CASSQLREPGNQPQHF
cdr3_nt: TGCGCCAGCAGCCAACTAAGGGAGCCAGGCAATCAGCCCCAGCATTTT

d_call: TRBD1
j_call: TRBJ1-2
v_call: TRBV18
clone_size: NA
cdr3_aa: CASSPGELGQGASYGYTF
cdr3_nt: TGTGCCAGCTCACCAGGGGAACTCGGACAGGGGGCGAGCTATGGCTACACCTTC

d_call: TRBD1
j_call: TRBJ1-3
v_call: TRBV9
clone_size: NA
cdr3_aa: CASSHRGSGNTIYF
cdr3_nt: TGTGCCAGCAGCCACAGGGGCTCTGGAAACACCATATATTTT

d_call: TRBD2
j_call: TRBJ2-7
v_call: TRBV5-1
clone_size: NA
cdr3_aa: CASSPEGGRGYEQYF
cdr3_nt: TGCGCCAGCAGTCCGGAGGGCGGGAGGGGGTACGAGCAGTACTTC

d_call: TRBD1
j_call: TRBJ1-2
v_call: TRBV4-1
clone_size: NA
cdr3_aa: CASRLGTGVEKDGYTF
cdr3_nt: TGCGCCAGCAGACTCGGGACAGGGGTTGAAAAAGATGGCTACACCTTC

d_call: NA
j_call: TRBJ2-7
v_call: TRBV12-3/TRBV12-4
clone_size: NA
cdr3_aa: CASSFRGYEQYF
cdr3_nt: TGTGCCAGCAGTTTCCGGGGTTACGAGCAGTACTTC

d_call: TRBD2
j_call: TRBJ2-1
v_call: TRBV30
clone_size: NA
cdr3_aa: CAWTSGITYNEQFF
cdr3_nt: TGTGCCTGGACTAGCGGGATAACCTACAATGAGCAGTTCTTC

d_call: NA
j_call: TRBJ1-5
v_call: TRBV9
clone_size: NA
cdr3_aa: CASTQGGRPQPQHF
cdr3_nt: TGTGCCAGCACCCAAGGGGGTAGGCCCCAGCCCCAGCATTTT

d_call: TRBD1
j_call: TRBJ1-4
v_call: TRBV2
clone_size: NA
cdr3_aa: CASSPMTGANEKLFF
cdr3_nt: TGTGCCAGCAGTCCAATGACAGGGGCTAATGAAAAACTGTTTTTT